The following is a TCR beta chain sequence with its context. The antigen is unknown. The sample originates from a study of blood T cells in healthy people across ages. Study context: Researchers report that template switching captured about one barcoded beta molecule per two T cells.

PCR was performed a second time for about 7 to 11 cycles using a sample-barcoded 5' primer and a J-beta primer mix. From the 5' RACE reads, TCRdb called clonotypes with MiXCR, one entry per CDR3 protein. The sample holds hundreds of thousands of distinct CDR3 sequences; approximately 40% are singletons and the top ten take approximately 31%. Study conclusions and caveats: Calculation of diversity from one million T cells yielded estimates considered to be underestimates.

Each donor supplied around 9.6 milliliters of peripheral blood. Germline-derived CDR1 and CDR2 are LNHDA and SQIVND (reference sequence). The CDR3 extends over 14 amino acids. The ends lost 3 bases at V and 7 bases at J; junction bases unmatched: 3. What was sequenced was blood. This receptor was identified in a man older than 75 in good health. The V call is TRBV19, the J call TRBJ1-5; 10 bases are a match to TRBD1. CDR3 coding DNA: TGTGCCAGTAGTATTAAGGGACAGGGGCAGCCCCAGCATTTT. Translating it yields CASSIKGQGQPQHF.